This T cell receptor beta chain was sequenced for a study of cytomegalovirus exposure and HLA in healthy donors (dated by TCRdb to about 2017). For the wider study: An earlier analysis of several hundred of the donors reported 276 Gb of sequence data and around 100 million unique TCR beta sequences obtained from approximately 180 million T cells. A handful of DR-DQ haplotypes were handled as single units for association and clustering because linkage in the cohort was strong. A separate validation cohort of over a hundred different subjects was used in addition to the 666-subject first cohort. Alongside the repertoire data, information on donor age, sex, ethnicity and CMV serostatus was compiled. About 280 gigabases of sequencing data and approximately 93 million unique TCR sequences were included in an early release covering about 700 HLA-typed donors. An earlier analysis of around 540 of the donors applied high-throughput TCR beta sequencing to assess whether each TCR beta V gene segment acted as functional or pseudogenic. A later analysis re-analyzed previously published TCR beta repertoires from 660 or so donors and added high-resolution HLA genotyping to study TCR occurrence patterns. In the later analysis, no new phenotypic data were used to find candidate immune exposures; instead, reliance was placed on TCR beta sequences and their occurrence across donors. Every repertoire in the discovery cohort had been generated on one and the same sequencing platform. The study profiled the T cell repertoires of approximately 700 subjects by immunosequencing and related them to cytomegalovirus serostatus. Of the roughly 400 genotyped donors, 81% fell in the genetic ancestry cluster associated with self-reported Caucasian donors. On average, around 240,000 unique TCR beta nucleotide sequences were sequenced per donor among 300 to 500 genotyped donors of the cohort, with 15% to 20% of those sequences being non-productive. The study aimed to test whether signatures of past pathogen exposure could be identified by cataloging public T cell receptors. HLA typing covered class I and class II loci at four-digit resolution. Typing coverage differed by locus: A, B, C, DRB1 and DQB1 were typed in about 620-640 donors, DQA1 in about 510, DPA1 in over 600, and DPB1 in around 490. The study combined high-throughput TCR immunosequencing, statistical association of individual TCRs with disease status, and machine learning to predict cytomegalovirus infection status. A later genetic analysis took genome-wide SNP genotypes for 398 of the 666 donors and used that subset as a discovery cohort. The full study reports these points: Cytomegalovirus status was reported to be diagnosed by the classifier with high specificity and sensitivity in both the original and validation cohorts. The authors suggested that the approach could potentially be generalized to other disease states and immunological phenotypes. According to a later analysis, most CMV-associated TCR beta chains appeared to be HLA-restricted, and the HLA associations seemed to be driven largely by CMV exposure. In this cohort, only TCR beta chains were sequenced, and detectable features were limited by the absence of alpha or paired-chain data. A further reported finding was that TCR beta sequences accurately predicted the HLA-A and HLA-B alleles for most subjects in the first cohort. Because counts were too low, seventeen rarely observed V segments, including chromosome 9 orphons, were excluded from the earlier analysis of 587 of the donors. In an earlier analysis of some 540 of the donors, most TCR beta V segments appeared in productive rearrangements about 87% or about 30% of the time, broadly matching IMGT annotations. Linkage disequilibrium might explain the correlated functional status among segregating V segments, but an unknown experimental factor could not be excluded. The only immune exposure information available for the cohort was CMV serostatus. In a later analysis, TCR association rates were found to vary across HLA loci, with the most associated TCRs seen for DRB1 alleles and the fewest for HLA-C alleles. A group of highly shared sequence variants was considered likely to be a technical artifact of the sequencing pipeline. A later analysis reported that several top co-occurrence clusters appeared linked to parvovirus B19, influenza, CMV and Epstein-Barr virus. Compared with the roughly 700-donor mean, donors in an Asian-associated ancestry cluster had fewer N-insertions in productive TCRs, according to a later genetic analysis. Because HLA typing was unavailable for some donors at each locus, only the typed subset was used in association tests. Because the 87-base-pair reads could not distinguish some IMGT-functional V segments, including TRBV6-2 and TRBV6-3, those segments were excluded. Compared with equally common non-associated chains, HLA-associated TCR beta chains in a later analysis were more clonally expanded and had lower generation probabilities. When HLA alleles, especially DR and DQ, strongly co-occurred, TCR associations were difficult to assign to individual alleles. Roughly uniform sequencing depth across donors was assumed in presence/absence analyses, although this assumption may not hold. Three of the identified cytomegalovirus-associated TCR beta chains were confirmed in vitro to be specific for cytomegalovirus antigens. The study gave a list of about 160 TCR beta chains associated with cytomegalovirus. Specific HLA alleles were associated with 15,000 to 20,000 TCR beta sequences at a false discovery rate of 0.05 in a later analysis. In a later genetic analysis, a missense DCLRE1C variant was associated with V-gene and J-gene trimming of TCR beta chains, and the association was replicated in an independent cohort. While some public TCRs were present in many individuals, most TCR sequences turned up only very rarely across donors.

The cohort was made up of under 800 healthy bone marrow donors. All cohort members were sampled while nominally healthy, although unrecorded immune exposures were likely present. The donor tested CMV seronegative and was one of the 352 seronegative cohort members. A peripheral blood sample was collected from each donor, and TCR beta sequencing was performed on peripheral blood mononuclear cells. The Qiagen DNeasy Blood Extraction Kit was used to extract genomic DNA from the blood cell samples. About this clone itself: Its antigen remains unidentified. No base-level quality is on record; no much larger clone is a single base apart.

Libraries were constructed by the immunoSEQ multiplex PCR assay. The multiplex PCR relied on a mix of 60 forward primers for TCR Vbeta segments and 13 reverse primers for TCR Jbeta segments. The CDR3 region of rearranged TCR beta genes was amplified from genomic DNA with a multiplex PCR assay. Amplified TCR beta libraries were sequenced as 87-base-pair reads on the Illumina HiSeq System. The authors processed their data as follows. A later analysis tallied 80 million to 95 million unique TCR beta chains across the 550 to 850 repertoires, and about 12 million of those chains were shared by two or more donors. A nearest-neighbor algorithm error-corrected the raw reads and collapsed the reads into unique sequences, merging closely related sequences to remove PCR and sequencing errors. To assign V, D and J gene segments, CDR3 sequences were aligned to IMGT reference sequences. For a sequence to be retained, a match of at least six nucleotides to both a V gene segment and a J gene segment was required. Rearrangements were classified as productive when the CDR3 lacked stop codons and remained in frame with V and J, and all other rearrangements were classified as non-productive. CDR3 was defined according to IMGT convention as the region running from the second conserved V-encoded cysteine to the conserved J-encoded phenylalanine. The earlier analysis of approximately 590 of the donors excluded any sequence lacking an unambiguous match to a single V gene segment. In an earlier analysis of a few hundred of the donors, V segments were called functional above 56.7% productive rearrangements and were called segregating when the between-donor standard deviation exceeded 5%. A statistical classification framework was built for diagnosing cytomegalovirus status from the catalog of TCR beta chain sequences. In a later analysis, V and J genes were assigned by comparing TCR nucleotide sequences against IMGT/GENE-DB human TR gene sequences. Using the TCRdist pipeline, a later analysis assigned CDR3 sequences along with most-parsimonious VDJ recombination scenarios. In a later analysis, each TCR beta chain was defined by its CDR3 amino acid sequence together with its V-gene family, and reads without a unique V-gene family were excluded. A later analysis removed 592 highly shared, low-generation-probability nucleotide sequences to deal with suspected cross-contamination and a sequencing artifact. In a later analysis, a clonal expansion index for each public chain was calculated from normalized within-repertoire ranks of inferred template counts. In a later analysis, generation probabilities were computed with a VDJ recombination model fitted to out-of-frame rearrangements, and the resulting probabilities were checked against IGoR. In a later analysis, hypergeometric tests were used to score TCR-TCR, TCR-HLA and TCR-CMV co-occurrence, with a repertoire-size bias correction applied to TCR pairs. To estimate false discovery rates, a later analysis permuted the HLA or CMV assignments 20 times. In a later analysis, co-occurring TCRs were grouped using DBSCAN, with TCRdist sequence similarity added in when clustering inside HLA-allele-positive subsets. For co-occurrence clustering, repertoires with fewer than 30,000 or more than 120,000 public chains were excluded, along with about five repertoires with anomalous nucleotide sharing. Entries here come from immuneACCESS through TCRdb and include only in-frame sequences with V and J called. Some clones fail to appear in such tables; in the studies checked, an unresolved V gene covers under half of the shortfall, and the cause of the remainder is unknown. That table is the source of V, J and clone size, and D and trimming were worked out from the DNA. For this sample the table gives about 250,000 clones, of which around 90% were detected only once. Together, the top ten hold less than 2% of the sample.

CDR1 and CDR2 (MGHRA, YSYEKL) derive from the germline V gene. At the junction V is shortened by 4 bases and J by 10 bases; bases outside the gene matches: 9. The CDR3 has 14 amino acids, counting the end cysteine and phenylalanine. Just CDR3 DNA is preserved here, 42 bases in frame from base 1. This TCR was recovered from a girl aged 2-10 years in good health and CMV-seronegative. Sequences were obtained from PBMCs. This sequence uses TRBV4-1 and TRBJ1-4; TRBD1 fits 7 bases in the junction. This receptor has the CDR3 CASSRPTGRRKLFF. The base sequence is TGCGCCAGCAGCCGCCCGACAGGGAGGCGAAAACTGTTTTTT.